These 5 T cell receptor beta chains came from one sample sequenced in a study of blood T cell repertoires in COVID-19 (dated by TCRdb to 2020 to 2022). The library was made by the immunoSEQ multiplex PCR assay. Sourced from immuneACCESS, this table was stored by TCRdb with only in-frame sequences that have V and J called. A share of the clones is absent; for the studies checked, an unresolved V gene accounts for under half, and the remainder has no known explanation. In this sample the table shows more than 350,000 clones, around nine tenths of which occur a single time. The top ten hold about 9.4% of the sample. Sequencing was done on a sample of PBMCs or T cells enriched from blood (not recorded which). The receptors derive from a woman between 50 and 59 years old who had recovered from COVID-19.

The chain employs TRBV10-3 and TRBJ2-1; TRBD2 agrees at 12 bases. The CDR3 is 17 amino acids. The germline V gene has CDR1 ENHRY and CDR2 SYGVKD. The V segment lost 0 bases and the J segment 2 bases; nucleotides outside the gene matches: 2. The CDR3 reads CAISESTSGGPYNEQFF. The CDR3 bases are TGTGCCATCAGTGAGTCGACTAGCGGGGGTCCCTACAATGAGCAGTTCTTC.

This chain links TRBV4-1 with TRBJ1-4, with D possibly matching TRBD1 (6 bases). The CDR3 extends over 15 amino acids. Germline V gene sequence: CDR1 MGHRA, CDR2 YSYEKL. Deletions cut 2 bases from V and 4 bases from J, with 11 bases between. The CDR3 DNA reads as TGCGCCAGCAGCCAACAGGGGAAGCGTAATGAAAAACTGTTTTTT. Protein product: CASSQQGKRNEKLFF.

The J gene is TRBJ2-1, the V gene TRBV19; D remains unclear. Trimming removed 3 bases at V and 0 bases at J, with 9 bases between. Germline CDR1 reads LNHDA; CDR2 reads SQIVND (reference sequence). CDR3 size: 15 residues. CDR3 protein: CASSISVSSYNEQFF. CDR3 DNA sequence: TGTGCCAGTAGTATCAGCGTCAGCTCCTACAATGAGCAGTTCTTC.

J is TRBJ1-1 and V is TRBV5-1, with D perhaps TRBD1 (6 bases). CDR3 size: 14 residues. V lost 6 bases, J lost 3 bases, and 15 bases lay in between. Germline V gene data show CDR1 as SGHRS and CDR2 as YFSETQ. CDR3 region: CASTKDSSDTEAFF. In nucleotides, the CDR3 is TGCGCCAGCACCAAGGACAGTTCAGACACTGAAGCTTTCTTT. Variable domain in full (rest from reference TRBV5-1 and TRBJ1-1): KAGVTQTPRYLIKTRGQQVTLSCSPISGHRSVSWYQQTPGQGLQFLFEYFSETQRNKGNFPGRFSGRQFSNSRSEMNVSTLELGDSALYLCASTKDSSDTEAFFGQGTRLTVV.

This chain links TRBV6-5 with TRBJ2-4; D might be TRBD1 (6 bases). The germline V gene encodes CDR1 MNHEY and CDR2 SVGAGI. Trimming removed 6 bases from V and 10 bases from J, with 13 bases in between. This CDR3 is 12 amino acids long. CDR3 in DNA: TGTGCCAGCAGGCAGCCGACAGGTATTCAGTACTTC. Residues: CASRQPTGIQYF.